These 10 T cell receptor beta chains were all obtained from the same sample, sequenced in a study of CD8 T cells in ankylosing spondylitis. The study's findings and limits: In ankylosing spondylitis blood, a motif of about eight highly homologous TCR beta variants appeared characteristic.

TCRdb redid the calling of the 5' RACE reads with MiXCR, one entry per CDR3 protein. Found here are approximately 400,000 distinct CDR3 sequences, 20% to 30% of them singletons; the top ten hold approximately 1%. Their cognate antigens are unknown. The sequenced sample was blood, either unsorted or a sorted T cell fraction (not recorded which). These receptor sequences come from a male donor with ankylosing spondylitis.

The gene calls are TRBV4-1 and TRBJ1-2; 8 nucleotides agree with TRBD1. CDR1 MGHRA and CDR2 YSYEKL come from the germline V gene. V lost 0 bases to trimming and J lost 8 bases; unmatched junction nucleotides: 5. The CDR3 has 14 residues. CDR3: CASSQDRGRRGYTF. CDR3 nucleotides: TGCGCCAGCAGCCAAGACAGGGGGCGACGGGGCTACACCTTC.

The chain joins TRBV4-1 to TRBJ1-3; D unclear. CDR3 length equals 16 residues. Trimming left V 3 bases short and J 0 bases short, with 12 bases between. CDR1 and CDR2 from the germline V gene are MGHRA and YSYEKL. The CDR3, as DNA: TGCGCCAGCAGCCACCCCGGACGGAGCTCTGGAAACACCATATATTTT. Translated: CASSHPGRSSGNTIYF.

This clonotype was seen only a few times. The CDR3 nucleotides are TGTGCCAGCAGCTTGTTTCAGGATAGCGGGAGGACAGATACGCAGTATTTT. Translated: CASSLFQDSGRTDTQYF. The J gene is TRBJ2-3, the V gene TRBV5-6; 10 nucleotides align to TRBD2. This CDR3 is 17 amino acids long. Trimming removed 1 base from V and 3 bases from J; junction bases left unmatched: 8. The germline V gene encodes CDR1 SGHDT and CDR2 YYEEEE.

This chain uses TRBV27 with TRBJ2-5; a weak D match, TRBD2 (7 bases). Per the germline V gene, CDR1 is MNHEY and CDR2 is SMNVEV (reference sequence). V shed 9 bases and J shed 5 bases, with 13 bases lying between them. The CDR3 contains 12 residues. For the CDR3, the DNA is TGTGCCAGAGGGGGGGGCGCCGAGACCCAGTACTTC. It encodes CARGGGAETQYF.

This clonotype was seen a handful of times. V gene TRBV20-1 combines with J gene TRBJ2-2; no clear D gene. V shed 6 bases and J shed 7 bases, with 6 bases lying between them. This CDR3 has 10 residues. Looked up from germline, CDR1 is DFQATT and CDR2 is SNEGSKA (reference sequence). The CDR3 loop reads CSARYGELFF. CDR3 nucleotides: TGCAGTGCGAGATACGGGGAGCTGTTTTTT.

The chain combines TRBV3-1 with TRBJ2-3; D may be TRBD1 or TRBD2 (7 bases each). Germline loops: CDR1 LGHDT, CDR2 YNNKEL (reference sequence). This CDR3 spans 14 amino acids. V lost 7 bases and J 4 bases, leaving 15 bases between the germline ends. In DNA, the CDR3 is TGTGCCAGCACCAGGGGGGGCGCGGCAGATACGCAGTATTTT. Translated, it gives CASTRGGAADTQYF.

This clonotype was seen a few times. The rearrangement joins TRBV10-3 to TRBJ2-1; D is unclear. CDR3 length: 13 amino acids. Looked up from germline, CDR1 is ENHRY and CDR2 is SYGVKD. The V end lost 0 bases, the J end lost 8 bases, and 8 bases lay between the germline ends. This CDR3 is CAISESGIYEQFF. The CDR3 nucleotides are TGTGCCATCAGTGAGTCGGGGATCTATGAGCAGTTCTTC.

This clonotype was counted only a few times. The CDR3 nucleotides read TGTGCCAGCAGCTTGGAAGTAGGGGACGCTTTCTTT. Residues: CASSLEVGDAFF. The rearrangement joins TRBV5-6 to TRBJ1-1, with a tentative D call TRBD1 (5 bases). V was clipped by 0 bases and J by 11 bases, with 11 bases between them. Germline V gene sequence: CDR1 SGHDT, CDR2 YYEEEE. The CDR3 consists of 12 residues.

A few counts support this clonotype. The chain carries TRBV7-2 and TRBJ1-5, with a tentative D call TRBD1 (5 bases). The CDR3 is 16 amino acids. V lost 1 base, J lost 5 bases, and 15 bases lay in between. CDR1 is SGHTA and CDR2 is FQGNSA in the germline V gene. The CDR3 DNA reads TGTGCCAGCAGCTTAGTCGGGACTCCCGGGGATCAGCCCCAGCATTTT. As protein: CASSLVGTPGDQPQHF.

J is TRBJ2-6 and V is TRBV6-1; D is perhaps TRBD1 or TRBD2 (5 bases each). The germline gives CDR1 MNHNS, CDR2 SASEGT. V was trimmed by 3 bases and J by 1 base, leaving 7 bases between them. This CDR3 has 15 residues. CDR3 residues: CASSEGVSGANVLTF. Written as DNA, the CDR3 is TGTGCCAGCAGTGAGGGGGTATCTGGGGCCAACGTCCTGACTTTC.